This T cell receptor (beta chain) was recorded in a study of regulatory T cells in long-lasting Graves disease. HTBI primers from iRepertoire and Arm-PCR of CDR3 regions yielded the TCR beta libraries. TCRdb fed the multiplex PCR reads into MiXCR, producing one record per CDR3 protein. The repertoire includes 300,000 to 450,000 distinct CDR3 sequences, about a sixth of them detected once, and about 20% sits in the top ten. Noted time point: newly diagnosed GD, antithyroid drugs for less than 3 months. Construction of the TCR library relied on RNA isolated from PBMCs. Nine milliliters of peripheral blood were taken and placed in EDTA tubes. This clonotype was seen repeatedly, ten times or more. What it binds is not known. Findings of the study overall: Sample size, which was small, may have reduced accuracy. With persistent disease, TRBV28, TRBJ1-2 and TRBJ2-5 were the favored segments.

Germline CDR1 is SGHDN and CDR2 is FVKESK. This CDR3 is built from 12 residues. Trimming pared 2 bases from V and 15 bases from J, leaving 15 bases between. The sample was peripheral blood mononuclear cells (PBMCs), taken at new diagnosis, from a patient treated with antithyroid drugs. The sequence was obtained from a female donor with Graves disease. V is TRBV14 and J is TRBJ2-3; D remains unclear. CDR3 sequence (DNA): TGTGCCAGCAGCCAATGGCCGGGCAACGTTTATTTT. It yields the protein CASSQWPGNVYF. Together with reference TRBV14 and TRBJ2-3, the CDR3 gives the full variable domain: EAGVTQFPSHSVIEKGQTVTLRCDPISGHDNLYWYRRVMGKEIKFLLHFVKESKQDESGMPNNRFLAERTGGTYSTLKVQPAELEDSGVYFCASSQWPGNVYFGPGTRLTVL.